This entry features one T cell receptor beta chain sequence. Its matching antigen is unknown. Sequencing used immunoSEQ multiplex PCR; TCRdb keeps in-frame clones, though not all of them. The sample lists about 38,000 clones; 85% were seen once. The sample originates from a study of STAT5B mutations in CD4+ large granular lymphocyte leukemia. The V and J ends lost 1 base and 7 bases respectively, with 13 bases between them. This CDR3 is built from 14 residues. Germline V gene sequence: CDR1 SGHTA, CDR2 FQGNSA. Points from the study as a whole: Around 25% of private leukemic clonotypes occurred rarely in other patients' non-leukemic repertoires. Without putative leukemic clones, patient CD4-sorted repertoires remained more clonal than healthy CD4+ repertoires. Compared with healthy controls (2/35), patient top clones favored TRBV06 (8/27).

The TCR originated in a human donor in good health. Sequenced input: CD4+ T cells from blood buffy coats. The gene calls are TRBV7-2 and TRBJ1-2; tentative D call: TRBD1 (6 bases). CDR3 nucleotides: TGTGCCAGCAGCTTAGGATTCAGGGGTCTTGGCTACACCTTC. This sequence encodes CASSLGFRGLGYTF.